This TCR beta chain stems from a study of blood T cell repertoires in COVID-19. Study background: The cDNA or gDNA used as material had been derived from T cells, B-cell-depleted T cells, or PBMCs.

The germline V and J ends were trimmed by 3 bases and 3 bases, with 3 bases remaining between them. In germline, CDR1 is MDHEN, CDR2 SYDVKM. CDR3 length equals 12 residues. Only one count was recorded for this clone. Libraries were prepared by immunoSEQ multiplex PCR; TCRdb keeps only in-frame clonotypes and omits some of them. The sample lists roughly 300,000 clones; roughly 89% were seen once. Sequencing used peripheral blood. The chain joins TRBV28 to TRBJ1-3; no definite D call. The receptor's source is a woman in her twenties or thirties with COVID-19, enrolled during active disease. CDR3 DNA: TGTGCCAGCAGTTTCCTTGGAAACACCATATATTTT. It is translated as CASSFLGNTIYF.